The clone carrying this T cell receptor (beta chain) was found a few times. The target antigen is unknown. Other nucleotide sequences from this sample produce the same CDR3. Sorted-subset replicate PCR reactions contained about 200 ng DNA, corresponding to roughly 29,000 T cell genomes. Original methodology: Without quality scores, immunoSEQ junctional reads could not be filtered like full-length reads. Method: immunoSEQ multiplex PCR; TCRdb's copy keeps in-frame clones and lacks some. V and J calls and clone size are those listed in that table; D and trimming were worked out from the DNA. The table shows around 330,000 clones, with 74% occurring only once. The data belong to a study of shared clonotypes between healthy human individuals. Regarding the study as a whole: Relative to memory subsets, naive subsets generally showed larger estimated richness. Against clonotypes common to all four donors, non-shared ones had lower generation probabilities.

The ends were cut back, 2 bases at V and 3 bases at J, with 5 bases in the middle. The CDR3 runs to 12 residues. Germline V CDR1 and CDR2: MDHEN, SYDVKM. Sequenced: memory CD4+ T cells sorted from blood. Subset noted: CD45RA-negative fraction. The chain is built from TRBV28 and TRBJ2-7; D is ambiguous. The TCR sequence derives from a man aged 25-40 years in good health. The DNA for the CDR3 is TGTGCCAGCAGTTTACTGGACTACGAGCAGTACTTC. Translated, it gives CASSLLDYEQYF.